The source of this T cell receptor beta chain is a study of T cells in Graves' hyperthyroidism and ophthalmopathy. Study-wide results and limits: A 13 V-J signature model discriminated ophthalmopathy versus stable hyperthyroidism. Blood also held most thyroid clonotypes expanded beyond 0.001. Before onset, ophthalmopathy was predicted by the model a median roughly 6.4 months earlier.

Each diagnosis drew on symptoms, thyroxine, TRAb, thyroid ultrasound and orbital computed tomography findings. Trimming removed 8 bases from V and 4 bases from J; junction bases left unmatched: 2. The CDR3 runs to 11 residues. In germline, CDR1 is DFQATT, CDR2 SNEGSKA (reference sequence). In this sample, this clonotype turned up many times. Its target is not known. There were TCR beta CDR3 regions amplified from RNA transcripts. With the HTBI primer set, the TCR CDR3 went through a first round of RT-PCR. TCRdb called the multiplex PCR reads again in MiXCR, with one record for every CDR3 protein. Among over 500,000 distinct CDR3 sequences listed, approximately 49% were seen once.

The clonotype was recovered from an adult woman with Graves' disease, either hyperthyroidism or ophthalmopathy (not recorded which). This chain joins TRBV20-1 and TRBJ1-2, with TRBD1 matching 9 bases. Source material: peripheral blood or thyroid tissue (not recorded which). CDR3 in amino acids: CSPTGGYGYTF. Written as DNA, the CDR3 is TGCAGTCCGACAGGGGGCTATGGCTACACCTTC.